The clone carrying this T cell receptor beta chain was detected ten times or more. The sample is drawn from a study of metastatic and nonmetastatic thyroid tumors. TCRdb re-called the PCR reads through MiXCR. The sample carries 35,000 to 45,000 clones, roughly 12% recorded once. All patients were untreated before thyroid surgery. The CDR3 has 12 amino acids. Germline CDR1 reads SGHTA; CDR2 reads FQGNSA. The V gene lost 5 bases and the J gene lost 8 bases, with 10 bases spanning the gap. This receptor was taken from a male donor with papillary thyroid cancer or a benign thyroid nodule (not recorded which). Some clones in this sample may be carry-over from other donors' samples. The sequencing sample was made of blood. V and J are TRBV7-2 and TRBJ2-1; D gene uncertain. The chain's CDR3 is CASSDQTDEQFF. DNA for the CDR3: TGTGCCAGCAGCGACCAGACGGATGAGCAGTTCTTC.